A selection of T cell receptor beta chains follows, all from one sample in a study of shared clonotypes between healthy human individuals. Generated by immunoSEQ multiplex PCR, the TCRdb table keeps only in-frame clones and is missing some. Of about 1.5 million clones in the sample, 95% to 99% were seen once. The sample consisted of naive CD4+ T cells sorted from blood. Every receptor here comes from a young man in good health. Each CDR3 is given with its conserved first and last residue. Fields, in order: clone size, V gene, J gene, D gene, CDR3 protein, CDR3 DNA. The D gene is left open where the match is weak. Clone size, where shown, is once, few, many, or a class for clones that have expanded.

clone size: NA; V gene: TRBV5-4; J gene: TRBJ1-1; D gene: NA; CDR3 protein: CASSGRIGTEAFF; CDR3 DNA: TGTGCCAGCAGCGGACGGATTGGGACTGAAGCTTTCTTT
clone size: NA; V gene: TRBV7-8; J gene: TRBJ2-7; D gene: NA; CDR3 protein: CASQRAGTYEQYF; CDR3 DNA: TGTGCCAGTCAAAGGGCAGGCACCTACGAGCAGTACTTC
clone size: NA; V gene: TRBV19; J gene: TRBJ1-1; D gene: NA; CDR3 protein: CASSFQALLNTEAFF; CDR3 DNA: TGTGCCAGTAGCTTCCAGGCCCTACTGAACACTGAAGCTTTCTTT
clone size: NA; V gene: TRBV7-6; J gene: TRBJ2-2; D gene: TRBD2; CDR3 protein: CASSLEVLAGDTGELFF; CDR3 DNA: TGTGCCAGCAGCTTAGAGGTCCTAGCGGGAGACACCGGGGAGCTGTTTTTT
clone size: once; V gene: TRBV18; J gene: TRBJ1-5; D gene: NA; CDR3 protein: CASSPTGSLDQPQHF; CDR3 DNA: TGTGCCAGCTCACCTACAGGGAGCCTCGATCAGCCCCAGCATTTT
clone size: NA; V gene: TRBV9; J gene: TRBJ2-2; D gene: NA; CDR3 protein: CASSVIRDPNTGELFF; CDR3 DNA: TGTGCCAGCAGCGTGATCCGGGACCCCAACACCGGGGAGCTGTTTTTT
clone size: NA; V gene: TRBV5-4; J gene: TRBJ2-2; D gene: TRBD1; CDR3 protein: CASSLQGVDTGELFF; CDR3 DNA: TGTGCCAGCAGCTTGCAGGGGGTTGACACCGGGGAGCTGTTTTTT
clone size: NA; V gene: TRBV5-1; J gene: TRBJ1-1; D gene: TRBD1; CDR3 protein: CASSPPGQGVRTEAFF; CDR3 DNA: TGCGCCAGCAGCCCGCCGGGACAGGGGGTAAGAACTGAAGCTTTCTTT
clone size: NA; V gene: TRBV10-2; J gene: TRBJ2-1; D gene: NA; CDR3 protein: CASSAPGLAFPLPYNEQFF; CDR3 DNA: TGCGCCAGCAGTGCACCGGGGCTAGCCTTCCCTTTGCCCTACAATGAGCAGTTCTTC
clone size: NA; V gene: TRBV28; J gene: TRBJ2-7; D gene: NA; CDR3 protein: CASSLTGTYEQYF; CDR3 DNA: TGTGCCAGCAGTCTCACAGGTACCTACGAGCAGTACTTC
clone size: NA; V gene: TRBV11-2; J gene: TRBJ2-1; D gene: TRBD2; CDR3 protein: CASSLKRGTYNEQFF; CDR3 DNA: TGTGCCAGCAGCTTGAAGCGGGGAACCTACAATGAGCAGTTCTTC